This T cell receptor (beta chain) was sequenced in a study of early T cells in non-severe SARS-CoV-2 infection. Points from the study as a whole: There was a bias toward anti-spike CD8 responses in VDJdb matching, which missed private and CD4 specificities.

This clonotype was observed many times. What it recognizes is unknown. The CDR3 runs to 15 residues. Looked up from germline, CDR1 is DFQATT and CDR2 is SNEGSKA (reference sequence). Unmatched junction bases numbered 6, after V lost 2 bases and J lost 2 bases. Individually, cDNA molecules had unique molecular identifiers attached to them. TCRdb re-derived calls from the 5' RACE reads in MiXCR, one entry per CDR3 protein. In the table there are nearly 60,000 distinct CDR3 sequences, 12% of which are singletons. This TCR was sampled from an adult who was a healthcare worker with PCR-confirmed SARS-CoV-2 infection or an uninfected control (not recorded which). This sequence joins TRBV20-1 and TRBJ2-1, with TRBD2 matching over 7 bases. The sequenced sample was whole blood. CDR3 DNA sequence: TGCAGTGCTAGAAACAGACTAGCCCCCTACAATGAGCAGTTCTTC. Amino acid sequence: CSARNRLAPYNEQFF.